The entry that follows covers one T cell receptor beta chain sequence. This clone was recorded once. There is no known antigen for this receptor. Qualities for individual bases were not recorded, and no much larger clone is one base off. The entry originates in a study of shared T cell receptors in the human thymus (dated by TCRdb to the early 2020s). For the study in its entirety: The study examined how self-reactive, shared T-cell receptor alpha chains are generated in the human thymus.

The method was the immunoSEQ multiplex PCR assay. The table was pulled from immuneACCESS by TCRdb, which kept in-frame rearrangements only. Such tables lose some clones; where checked, under half of the loss comes from unresolved V genes, and the rest has no known cause. The sample table lists hundreds of thousands of clones, more than 75% of them with a count of one. In total, the top ten clones hold approximately 0.011% of the sample. V is trimmed back by 2 bases and J by 7 bases, and the junction contains 11 bases that no gene match accounts for. Reading the germline V gene (reference sequence) gives CDR1 GTSNPN and CDR2 SVGIG. Its CDR3 holds 17 amino acids, cysteine through phenylalanine. Only CDR3 DNA remains: 51 bases, in frame from the first base. This sample also appeared in a second study, on human thymus T cells. As the second study states: In Finland, the donors were immunologically healthy infants who were having open corrective cardiac surgery for congenital heart defects. The thymus tissue came from surgical resects taken out during corrective cardiac surgery. Biased V and J gene segment usage appeared to be present in both thymic and peripheral blood repertoires. The related research reported highly overlapping thymic TCR repertoires among unrelated individuals. TCR alpha and beta repertoires from roughly 8 infant thymus samples and a few related peripheral blood samples were characterized in the study. The cohort included a handful of male and two female infants, with donor ages spanning 7 to 244 days. Thymocytes were freed from the tissue by mechanical means and kept at -70 degrees C as pellets of roughly 9.5-31 million cells. A QIAsymphony instrument was used to extract genomic DNA from the frozen cell pellets. The immunoSEQ multiplex PCR assay was used to amplify the TCRB and TCRAD loci from a standardized amount of quality-controlled genomic DNA. The amplicons covered the V(D)J region and were long enough to include the CDR3 and to identify the V and J genes. Through the commercial immunoSEQ service, the amplicons were sequenced on an Illumina platform. Primer bias and sequencing errors were corrected using previously described methods, and TCRAD and TCRB definitions followed the IMGT database. Analysis of the repertoires was done with immunoSEQ Analyzer 3.0 and VDJTools and included basic statistics, V/J segment usage, diversity estimates, rarefaction and pairwise overlap. Chao1, ChaoE, Efron-Thisted, Shannon and inverse Simpson indices were used to estimate diversity, which was also estimated on datasets down-sampled to the smallest sample. For repertoire overlap, CDR3 nucleotide sequence, V gene and J gene had to match strictly, and clustering was done by Jaccard-based multidimensional scaling. On average, about 800,000 unique TCRB clonotypes were obtained from thymus samples, compared with about 86,000 from blood samples.

The chain is encoded by TRBV30 joined to TRBJ2-1; 13 nucleotides in the junction match TRBD2. The clonotype was recovered from a boy less than two years old with a congenital heart defect. Donor details come from another sample of the same person, matched by shared clones. Sequenced: thymocytes. The nucleotides are TGTGCCTGGAGTAAGGCACTAGCGGGAGGGCCGGCGAATGAGCAGTTCTTC. The resulting protein is CAWSKALAGGPANEQFF.